This T cell receptor beta chain originates from a study of graft-versus-host responses after intestinal transplantation. Sequencing was performed with immunoSEQ multiplex PCR; in TCRdb, only in-frame clones are kept and a portion is missing. The repertoire has 65,000 to 85,000 clones, roughly 92% of them found once; the top ten carry around 7%. This CDR3 has 17 residues. CDR1 and CDR2 (germline): SQVTM, ANQGSEA. V dropped 3 bases and J dropped 2; count of bases not matched to a gene: 13. Sample: bone marrow, taken 734 days after intestinal transplantation. The origin of this receptor is a human patient who received an intestinal transplant, so some T cells may come from the graft donor. V usage is TRBV29-1 and J usage is TRBJ2-3; TRBD2 aligns across 8 bases. The CDR3 coding sequence is TGCAGCGTTGAGGGATGGTGGAGCGGGGGACTCACAGATACGCAGTATTTT. Translated: CSVEGWWSGGLTDTQYF.